The next 10 T cell receptor beta chains were all read from a single sample in a study of cytomegalovirus exposure and HLA in healthy donors. PCR used 60 Vbeta primers and 13 Jbeta primers. Using immunoSEQ multiplex PCR, the repertoire was profiled, and TCRdb retains in-frame clones only, with some absent. The sample holds over 95,000 clones, around three quarters seen once. Sequencing used PBMCs. These receptors were obtained from a middle-aged man in good health and CMV-seropositive.

The chain has TRBV27 and TRBJ1-2; D possibly corresponds to TRBD1 (5 bases). CDR3 length equals 12 residues. The ends were cut back, 6 bases at V and 2 bases at J, with 7 bases in the middle. Looked up from germline, CDR1 is MNHEY and CDR2 is SMNVEV (reference sequence). The CDR3 here is CASSGGNYGYTF. The CDR3 DNA is TGTGCCAGCAGCGGGGGGAACTATGGCTACACCTTC.

Only a few counts were recorded for this clone. The J gene is TRBJ2-3, the V gene TRBV4-1; possible D gene TRBD2, 5 bases. The CDR3 loop spans 14 amino acids. V was pared by 4 bases and J by 11 bases, with 19 bases between. Germline V gives CDR1 MGHRA, CDR2 YSYEKL. The CDR3 protein is CASSPAYTGVGQYF. The CDR3 bases are TGCGCCAGCAGCCCAGCCTACACCGGGGTTGGGCAGTATTTT.

The chain uses TRBV6-6 and TRBJ2-4, with 11 bases matching TRBD2. The V gene end was trimmed by 6 bases and the J gene end by 6 bases; junction bases not matched to a gene: 7. The CDR3 contains 15 residues. Per the germline V gene, CDR1 is MNHNY and CDR2 is SVGAGI (reference sequence). The CDR3 loop reads CASRLGTSGPNIQYF. The CDR3 DNA follows: TGTGCCAGCAGATTAGGGACTAGCGGACCAAACATTCAGTACTTC.

The chain recombines TRBV11-3 with TRBJ2-7; D is possibly TRBD1 (5 bases). Trimming cost V 0 bases and J 3 bases, with 9 bases left between them. Germline loops: CDR1 SGHNT, CDR2 YENEEA. The CDR3 is 14 residues long. Here the CDR3 reads CASSLDPTGYEQYF. The CDR3 nucleotides are TGTGCCAGCAGCTTAGATCCCACAGGCTACGAGCAGTACTTC.

This sequence joins TRBV2 and TRBJ2-5, with 11 bases fitting TRBD1. CDR1 is SNHLY and CDR2 is FYNNEI in the germline V gene. The CDR3 has 14 residues. V shed 6 bases, J shed 7 bases, and the junction held 7 bases outside the gene matches. The DNA of the CDR3 is TGTGCCAGCAGCGCCGGGACAGGGGGTGTGACCCAGTACTTC. Amino acid sequence: CASSAGTGGVTQYF.

The chain couples TRBV6-6 to TRBJ1-4; 8 nucleotides align to TRBD1. V dropped 5 bases and J dropped 8; count of bases not matched to a gene: 4. From germline, CDR1 is MNHNY and CDR2 SVGAGI (reference sequence). The CDR3 consists of 13 residues. This chain's CDR3 is CASSDRTGEKLFF. CDR3 coding DNA: TGTGCCAGCAGTGACAGGACAGGGGAAAAACTGTTTTTT.

The gene calls are TRBV7-6 and TRBJ2-7; 8 nucleotides line up with TRBD2. CDR3 length: 14 amino acids. Germline-derived CDR1 and CDR2 are SGHVS and FNYEAQ. V lost 5 bases, J lost 5 bases, and 8 bases stayed unmatched. The CDR3 loop reads CASSREGRGDEQYF. DNA of the CDR3: TGTGCCAGCAGCCGGGAGGGTCGGGGGGACGAGCAGTACTTC.

The chain recombines TRBV27 with TRBJ1-2, with 7 bases identical to TRBD1. Germline CDR1 is MNHEY and CDR2 is SMNVEV (reference sequence). The ends lost 8 bases at V and 4 bases at J; junction bases unmatched: 7. This CDR3 spans 13 amino acids. As DNA, the CDR3 is TGTGCCAGCGGGAGAGGGGGCGCCTATGGCTACACCTTC. Translation gives CASGRGGAYGYTF.

The chain uses TRBV7-3 and TRBJ1-2, with D possibly being TRBD1 (6 bases). Germline V lookup: CDR1 SGHTA, CDR2 FQGTGA. Deletions cut 5 bases from V and 2 bases from J, with 12 bases between. The CDR3 length is 14 residues. CDR3 sequence: CASSPDGTNYGYTF. CDR3 in DNA: TGTGCCAGCAGCCCCGATGGGACAAACTATGGCTACACCTTC.

This chain links TRBV9 with TRBJ1-5, with no clear D. There are 13 residues in the CDR3. CDR1 is SGDLS, CDR2 YYNGEE, per germline. Trimming took 4 bases from V and 1 from J, leaving 6 bases between them. In DNA, the CDR3 is TGTGCCAGCAGCCTGGCCAGCAATCAGCCCCAGCATTTT. Protein: CASSLASNQPQHF. Full variable domain (rest looked up from reference TRBV9 and TRBJ1-5): DSGVTQTPKHLITATGQRVTLRCSPRSGDLSVYWYQQSLDQGLQFLIQYYNGEERAKGNILERFSAQQFPDLHSELNLSSLELGDSALYFCASSLASNQPQHFGDGTRLSIL.